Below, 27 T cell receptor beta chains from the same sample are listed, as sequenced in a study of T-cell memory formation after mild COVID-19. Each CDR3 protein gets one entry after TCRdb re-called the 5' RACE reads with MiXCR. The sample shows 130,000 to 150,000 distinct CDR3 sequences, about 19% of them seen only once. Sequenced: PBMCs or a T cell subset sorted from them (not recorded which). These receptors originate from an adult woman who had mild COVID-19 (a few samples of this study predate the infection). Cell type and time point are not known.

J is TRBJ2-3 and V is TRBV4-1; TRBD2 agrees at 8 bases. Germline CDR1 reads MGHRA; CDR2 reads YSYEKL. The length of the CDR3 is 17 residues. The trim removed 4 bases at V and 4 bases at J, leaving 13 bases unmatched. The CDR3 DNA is TGCGCCAGCAGCCGCGGACTAGCACGTGGGTTCGCAGATACGCAGTATTTT. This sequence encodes CASSRGLARGFADTQYF.

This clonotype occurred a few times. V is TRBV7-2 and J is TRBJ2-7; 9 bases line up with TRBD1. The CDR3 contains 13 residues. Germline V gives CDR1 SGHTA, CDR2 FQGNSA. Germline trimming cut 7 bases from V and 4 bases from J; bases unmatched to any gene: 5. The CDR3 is CASTRDRDYEQYF. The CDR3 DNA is TGTGCCAGCACCAGGGACAGGGATTACGAGCAGTACTTC.

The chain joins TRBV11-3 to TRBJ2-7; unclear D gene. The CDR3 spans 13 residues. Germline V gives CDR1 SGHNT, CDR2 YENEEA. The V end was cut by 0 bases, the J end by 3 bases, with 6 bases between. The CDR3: CASSLDTYYEQYF. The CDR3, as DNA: TGTGCCAGCAGCTTAGACACGTACTACGAGCAGTACTTC.

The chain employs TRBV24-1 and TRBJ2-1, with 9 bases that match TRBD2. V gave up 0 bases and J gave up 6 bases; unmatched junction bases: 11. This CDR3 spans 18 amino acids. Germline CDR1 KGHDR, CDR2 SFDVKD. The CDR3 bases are TGTGCCACCAGTGATTTGCAAAGGGGCGGGGGGGCCGCCAATGAGCAGTTCTTC. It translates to CATSDLQRGGGAANEQFF.

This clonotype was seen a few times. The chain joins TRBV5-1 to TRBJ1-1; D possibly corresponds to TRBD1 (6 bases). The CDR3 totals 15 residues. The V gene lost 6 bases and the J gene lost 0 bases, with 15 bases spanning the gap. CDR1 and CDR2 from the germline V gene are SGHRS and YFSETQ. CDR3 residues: CASNQQGLMNTEAFF. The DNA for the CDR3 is TGCGCCAGCAATCAACAGGGCCTAATGAACACTGAAGCTTTCTTT.

The CDR3 nucleotides are TGCGCCAGCAGCTTGGTTGGGGATCAGAACTATGGCTACACCTTC. Protein sequence: CASSLVGDQNYGYTF. This rearrangement joins TRBV5-1 to TRBJ1-2; no reliable D call. The ends were cut back, 0 bases at V and 2 bases at J, with 11 bases in the middle. The length of the CDR3 is 15 residues. Germline assignment: CDR1 SGHRS and CDR2 YFSETQ.

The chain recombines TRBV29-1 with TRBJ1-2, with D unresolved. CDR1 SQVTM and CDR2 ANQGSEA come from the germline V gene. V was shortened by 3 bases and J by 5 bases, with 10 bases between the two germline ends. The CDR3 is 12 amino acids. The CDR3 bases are TGCAGCGTTGATCTCAGTCGGTATGGCTACACCTTC. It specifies CSVDLSRYGYTF.

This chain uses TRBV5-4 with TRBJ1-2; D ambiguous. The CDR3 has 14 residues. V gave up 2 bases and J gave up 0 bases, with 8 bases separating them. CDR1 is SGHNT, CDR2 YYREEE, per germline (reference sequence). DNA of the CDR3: TGTGCCAGCAGCTTTAAGGGATCTAACTATGGCTACACCTTC. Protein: CASSFKGSNYGYTF.

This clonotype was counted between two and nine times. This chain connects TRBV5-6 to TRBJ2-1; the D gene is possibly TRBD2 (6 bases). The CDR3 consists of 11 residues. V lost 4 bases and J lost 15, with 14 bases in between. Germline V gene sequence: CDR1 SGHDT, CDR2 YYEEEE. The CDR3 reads CASSAGTVGFF. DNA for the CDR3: TGTGCCAGCAGCGCCGGGACTGTGGGGTTCTTC.

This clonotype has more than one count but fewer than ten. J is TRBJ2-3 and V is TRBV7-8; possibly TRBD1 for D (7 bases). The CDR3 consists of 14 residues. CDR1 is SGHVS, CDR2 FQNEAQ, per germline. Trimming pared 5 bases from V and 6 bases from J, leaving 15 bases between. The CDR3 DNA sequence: TGTGCCAGCAGCCCATCGACAGGGAGGGATACGCAGTATTTT. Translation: CASSPSTGRDTQYF. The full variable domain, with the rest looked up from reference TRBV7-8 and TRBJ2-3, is GAGVSQSPRYKVAKRGQDVALRCDPISGHVSLFWYQQALGQGPEFLTYFQNEAQLDKSGLPSDRFFAERPEGSVSTLKIQRTQQEDSAVYLCASSPSTGRDTQYFGPGTRLTVL.

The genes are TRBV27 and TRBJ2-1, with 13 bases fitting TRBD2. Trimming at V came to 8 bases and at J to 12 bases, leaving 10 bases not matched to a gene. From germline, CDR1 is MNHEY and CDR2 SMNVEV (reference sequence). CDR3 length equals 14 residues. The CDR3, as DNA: TGTGCCAGCGCACTAACTAGCGGGGGGGGATGGCAGTTCTTC. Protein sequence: CASALTSGGGWQFF.

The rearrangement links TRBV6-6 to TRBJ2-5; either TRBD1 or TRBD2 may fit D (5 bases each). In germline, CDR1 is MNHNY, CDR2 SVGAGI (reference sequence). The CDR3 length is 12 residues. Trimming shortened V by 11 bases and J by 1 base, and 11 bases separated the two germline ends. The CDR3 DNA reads TGTGCCGCCGCTGGGGGCCAAGAGACCCAGTACTTC. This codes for CAAAGGQETQYF.

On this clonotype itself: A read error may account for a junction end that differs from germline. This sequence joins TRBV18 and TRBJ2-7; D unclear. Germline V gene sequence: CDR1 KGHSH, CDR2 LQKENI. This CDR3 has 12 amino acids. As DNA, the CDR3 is TGTGCCAGCTCACCAACGTCCTCCGAGCAGTACTTC. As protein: CASSPTSSEQYF.

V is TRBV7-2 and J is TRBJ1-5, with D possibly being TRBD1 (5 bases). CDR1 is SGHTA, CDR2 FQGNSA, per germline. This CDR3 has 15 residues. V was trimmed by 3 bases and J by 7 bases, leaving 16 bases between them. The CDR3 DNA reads TGTGCCAGCAGCTTTACATCAGGGCCGAGGCAGCCCCAGCATTTT. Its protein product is CASSFTSGPRQPQHF.

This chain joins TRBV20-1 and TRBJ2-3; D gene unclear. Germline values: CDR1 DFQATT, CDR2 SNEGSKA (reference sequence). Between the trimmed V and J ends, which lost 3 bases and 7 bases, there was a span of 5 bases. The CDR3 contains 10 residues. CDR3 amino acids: CSASIHTQYF. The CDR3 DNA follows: TGCAGTGCTAGTATCCATACGCAGTATTTT.

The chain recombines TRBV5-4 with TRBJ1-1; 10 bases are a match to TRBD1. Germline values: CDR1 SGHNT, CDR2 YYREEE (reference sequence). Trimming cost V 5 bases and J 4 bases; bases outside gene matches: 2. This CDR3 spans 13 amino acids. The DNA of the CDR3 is TGTGCCAGCAGACGGACAGGGGGCACTGAAGCTTTCTTT. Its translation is CASRRTGGTEAFF.

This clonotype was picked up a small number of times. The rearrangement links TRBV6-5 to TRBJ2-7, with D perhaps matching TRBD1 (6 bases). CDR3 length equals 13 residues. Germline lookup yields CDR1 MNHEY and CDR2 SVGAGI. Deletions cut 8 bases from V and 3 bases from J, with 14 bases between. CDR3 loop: CASQTGVLYEQYF. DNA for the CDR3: TGTGCCAGCCAGACAGGTGTCCTCTACGAGCAGTACTTC.

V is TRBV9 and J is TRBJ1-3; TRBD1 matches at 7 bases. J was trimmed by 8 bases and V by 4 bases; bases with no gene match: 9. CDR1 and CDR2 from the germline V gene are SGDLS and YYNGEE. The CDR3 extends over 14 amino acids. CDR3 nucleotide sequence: TGTGCCAGCAGCCGCGACAGGGCGGTAGACACCATATATTTT. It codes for CASSRDRAVDTIYF.

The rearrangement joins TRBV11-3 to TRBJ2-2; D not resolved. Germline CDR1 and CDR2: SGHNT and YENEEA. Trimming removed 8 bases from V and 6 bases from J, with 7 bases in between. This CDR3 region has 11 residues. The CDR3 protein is CASARSGELFF. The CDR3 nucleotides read TGTGCCAGCGCTCGGTCCGGGGAGCTGTTTTTT.

CDR3 nucleotide sequence: TGTGCCAGCAGTCGGACAGGGCATAGCAATCAGCCCCAGCATTTT. Its protein is CASSRTGHSNQPQHF. The chain joins TRBV27 to TRBJ1-5; 8 nucleotides align to TRBD1. Germline loops: CDR1 MNHEY, CDR2 SMNVEV (reference sequence). Trimming removed 5 bases from V and 0 bases from J; junction bases left unmatched: 3. The CDR3 contains 15 residues.

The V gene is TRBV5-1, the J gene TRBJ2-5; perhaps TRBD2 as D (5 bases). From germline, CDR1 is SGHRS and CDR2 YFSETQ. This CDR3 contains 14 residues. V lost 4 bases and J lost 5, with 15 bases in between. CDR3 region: CASSAGMRGETQYF. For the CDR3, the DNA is TGCGCCAGCAGCGCCGGGATGCGTGGGGAGACCCAGTACTTC.

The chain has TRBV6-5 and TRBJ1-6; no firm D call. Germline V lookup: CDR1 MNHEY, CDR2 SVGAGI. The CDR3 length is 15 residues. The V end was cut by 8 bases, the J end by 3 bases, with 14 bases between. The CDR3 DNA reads TGTGCCAGCTTTAAGGCCAGCAACTATAATTCACCCCTCCACTTT. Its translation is CASFKASNYNSPLHF.

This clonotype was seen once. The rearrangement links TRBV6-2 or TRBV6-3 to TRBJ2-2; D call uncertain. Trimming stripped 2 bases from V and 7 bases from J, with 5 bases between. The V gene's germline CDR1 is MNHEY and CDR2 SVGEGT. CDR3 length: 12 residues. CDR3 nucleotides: TGTGCCAGCAGTTACGGCCTCGGGGAGCTGTTTTTT. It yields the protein CASSYGLGELFF.

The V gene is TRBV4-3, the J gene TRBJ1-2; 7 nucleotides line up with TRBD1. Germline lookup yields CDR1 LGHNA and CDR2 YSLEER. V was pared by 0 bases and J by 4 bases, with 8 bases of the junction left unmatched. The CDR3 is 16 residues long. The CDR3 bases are TGCGCCAGCAGCCAAGACGCGTCCAGGGGGACCTATGGCTACACCTTC. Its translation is CASSQDASRGTYGYTF.

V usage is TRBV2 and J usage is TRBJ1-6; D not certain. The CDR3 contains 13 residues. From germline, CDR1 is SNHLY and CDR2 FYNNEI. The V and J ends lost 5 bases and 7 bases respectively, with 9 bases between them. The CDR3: CASSLKRNSPLHF. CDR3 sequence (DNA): TGTGCCAGCAGTCTAAAGAGAAATTCACCCCTCCACTTT.

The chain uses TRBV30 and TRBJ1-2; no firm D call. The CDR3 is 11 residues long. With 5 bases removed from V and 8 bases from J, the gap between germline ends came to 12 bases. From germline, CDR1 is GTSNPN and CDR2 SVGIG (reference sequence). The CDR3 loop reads CAWYRPRGYTF. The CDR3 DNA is TGTGCCTGGTACAGACCCCGAGGCTACACCTTC.

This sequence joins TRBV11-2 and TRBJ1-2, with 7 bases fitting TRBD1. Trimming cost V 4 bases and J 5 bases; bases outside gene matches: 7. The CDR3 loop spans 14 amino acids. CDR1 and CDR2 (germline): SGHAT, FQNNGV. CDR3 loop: CASSSITGAYGYTF. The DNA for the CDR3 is TGTGCCAGCAGCTCAATCACAGGGGCATATGGCTACACCTTC.